This TCR beta chain was obtained from a study of T cell responses to AZD1222 COVID-19 vaccine. Study-level results: Repertoire sampling occurred only after the peak T cell response. Just a handful of AZD1222 recipients tested seropositive at baseline. Across spike, vaccine-associated CD4 TCRs were found, dominant at 160-218 and 743-854.

CDR1 and CDR2 from the germline V gene are LGHNT and FRNRAP. Deletions cut 8 bases from V and 8 bases from J, with 21 bases between. This CDR3 is 14 amino acids long. Data came from immunoSEQ multiplex PCR; TCRdb stores just in-frame clones and leaves some out. The repertoire holds about 120,000 clones, with roughly 89% as singletons. This clone was seen a single time. Its antigen is undetermined. The sample was peripheral blood, taken on day 0 of AZD1222 vaccination. The rearrangement uses TRBV12-5 and TRBJ1-2; D is unclear. The clonotype comes from an adult in good health. CDR3 amino acids: CASSPARGGGGYTF. The CDR3 DNA follows: TGTGCTAGTTCCCCAGCGAGAGGCGGAGGGGGCTACACCTTC. Combining the CDR3 with reference TRBV12-5 and TRBJ1-2 gives the whole variable domain DARVTQTPRHKVTEMGQEVTMRCQPILGHNTVFWYRQTMMQGLELLAYFRNRAPLDDSGMPKDRFSAEMPDATLATLKIQPSEPRDSAVYFCASSPARGGGGYTFGSGTRLTVV.